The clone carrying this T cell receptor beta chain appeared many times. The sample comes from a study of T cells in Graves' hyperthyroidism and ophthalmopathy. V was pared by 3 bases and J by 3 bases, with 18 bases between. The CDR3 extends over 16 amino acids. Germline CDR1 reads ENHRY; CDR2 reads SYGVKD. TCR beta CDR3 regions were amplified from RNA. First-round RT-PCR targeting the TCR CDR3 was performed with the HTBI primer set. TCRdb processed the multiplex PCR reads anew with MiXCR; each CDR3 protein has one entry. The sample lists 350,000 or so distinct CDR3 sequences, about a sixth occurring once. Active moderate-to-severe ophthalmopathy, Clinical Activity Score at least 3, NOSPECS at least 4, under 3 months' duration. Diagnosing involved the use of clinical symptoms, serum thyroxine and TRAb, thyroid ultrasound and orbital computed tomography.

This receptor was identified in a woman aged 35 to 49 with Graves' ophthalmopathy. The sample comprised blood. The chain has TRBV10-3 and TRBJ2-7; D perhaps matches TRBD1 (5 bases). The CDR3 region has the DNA TGTGCCATCAGTGAATACAGTCCTCAAAGGGGCTACGAGCAGTACTTC. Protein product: CAISEYSPQRGYEQYF.